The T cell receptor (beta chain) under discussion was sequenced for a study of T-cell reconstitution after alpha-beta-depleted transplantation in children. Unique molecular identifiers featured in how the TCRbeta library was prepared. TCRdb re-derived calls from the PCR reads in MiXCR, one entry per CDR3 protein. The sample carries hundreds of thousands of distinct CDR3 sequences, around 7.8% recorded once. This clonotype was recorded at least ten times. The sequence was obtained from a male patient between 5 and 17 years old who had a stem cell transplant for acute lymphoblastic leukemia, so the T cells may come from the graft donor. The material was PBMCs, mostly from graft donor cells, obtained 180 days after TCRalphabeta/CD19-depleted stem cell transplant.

The CDR3 DNA is TGTGCCAGCACGGGGGGAATCTTGAATTCACCCCTCCACTTT. Translated: CASTGGILNSPLHF. The rearrangement uses TRBV6-5 and TRBJ1-6; TRBD1 is a possible D gene (5 bases). The germline V gene has CDR1 MNHEY and CDR2 SVGAGI. V was cut by 7 bases and J by 7 bases, with 14 bases left in between. The CDR3 covers 14 residues.